Listed below are T cell receptor beta chains from one sample, sequenced in a study of blood T cell repertoires in COVID-19. Profiled with immunoSEQ multiplex PCR; TCRdb holds only in-frame clones, not every one. The sample has 250,000 to 350,000 clones; approximately 84% are singletons. Sequencing input: peripheral blood. The origin of the receptors is a human donor with COVID-19, enrolled during active disease. The donor label of this sample is uncertain. The CDR3 runs from the conserved cysteine through the conserved F or W. Fields, in order: clone size, V gene, D gene, J gene, CDR3 protein, CDR3 DNA. A D gene is named only where the DNA matches it firmly. Only some rows state a clone size, as once, few, many or a class for expanded clones.

>NA|TRBV19|TRBD1|TRBJ1-4
CASSIDHLTGSDEKLFF
TGTGCCAGTAGTATAGATCACTTGACAGGGTCGGATGAAAAACTGTTTTTT
>NA|TRBV28|NA|TRBJ2-5
CASSSLGRGLLETQYF
TGTGCCAGCAGTTCCCTCGGGCGGGGGCTCTTAGAGACCCAGTACTTC
>NA|TRBV11-2|NA|TRBJ2-1
CASSSTRTVGLSDEQFF
TGTGCCAGCAGCTCGACCCGGACAGTCGGGTTGAGTGATGAGCAGTTCTTC
>NA|TRBV9|NA|TRBJ2-2
CASSVSGNTGELFF
TGTGCCAGCAGCGTTAGCGGCAACACCGGGGAGCTGTTTTTT
>NA|TRBV6-5|TRBD1|TRBJ2-7
CASTSEQGAGYEQYF
TGTGCCAGCACTAGCGAACAGGGGGCTGGCTACGAGCAGTACTTC
>NA|TRBV7-9|NA|TRBJ2-2
CASRQQDSTGELFF
TGTGCCAGCAGACAACAGGATAGTACCGGGGAGCTGTTTTTT
>NA|TRBV19|NA|TRBJ2-6
CASSSWRDGANVLTF
TGTGCCAGTTCGTCGTGGAGGGATGGGGCCAACGTCCTGACTTTC
>NA|TRBV4-2|TRBD2|TRBJ2-3
CASSQDLLAGLTDTQYF
TGTGCCAGCAGCCAAGATCTTCTAGCGGGCCTCACAGATACGCAGTATTTT
>NA|TRBV4-3|TRBD1|TRBJ1-1
CASSQGNRGTEAFF
TGCGCCAGCAGCCAGGGGAACAGGGGCACTGAAGCTTTCTTT
>NA|TRBV7-8|TRBD1|TRBJ2-7
CASSLYLQGADEQYF
TGTGCCAGCAGCTTATATTTGCAGGGGGCTGACGAGCAGTACTTC
>NA|TRBV6-5|NA|TRBJ2-7
CASSPTGLREQYF
TGTGCCAGCAGTCCCACAGGTTTGCGGGAGCAGTACTTC
>NA|TRBV19|NA|TRBJ1-5
CASSIRAPEPQHF
TGTGCCAGTAGTATTCGAGCCCCGGAGCCCCAGCATTTT
>NA|TRBV15|TRBD1|TRBJ2-7
CATSSRDRTPYEQYF
TGTGCCACCAGCAGCCGGGACAGGACCCCCTACGAGCAGTACTTC
>NA|TRBV6-5|TRBD2|TRBJ2-7
CASSYSVSAGAYEQYF
TGTGCCAGCAGTTACTCGGTATCAGCGGGGGCCTACGAGCAGTACTTC
>NA|TRBV29-1|TRBD1|TRBJ2-7
CSVGQGAGEQYF
TGCAGCGTTGGGCAGGGGGCGGGCGAGCAGTACTTC
>NA|TRBV30|NA|TRBJ2-5
CAWSPEPDQETQYF
TGTGCCTGGAGCCCCGAGCCGGACCAAGAGACCCAGTACTTC
>once|TRBV7-9|NA|TRBJ1-1
CASSSPGASNQNTEAFF
TGTGCCAGCAGCTCCCCAGGGGCGTCGAATCAGAACACTGAAGCTTTCTTT
>NA|TRBV30|NA|TRBJ1-2
CAWSVDGLSYGYTF
TGTGCCTGGAGTGTAGACGGACTCTCCTATGGCTACACCTTC
>NA|TRBV6-1|NA|TRBJ1-2
CASSEGTVGGYTF
TGTGCCAGCAGTGAAGGGACTGTAGGAGGCTACACCTTC
>once|TRBV6-6|TRBD1|TRBJ1-1
CASRTPTGGGTEAFF
TGTGCCAGCAGGACCCCGACAGGGGGCGGGACTGAAGCTTTCTTT
>once|TRBV6-6|TRBD1|TRBJ2-7
CASSYDRTGSYEQYF
TGTGCCAGCAGTTACGATCGGACAGGGAGCTACGAGCAGTACTTC
>once|TRBV27|TRBD1|TRBJ1-2
CASSPLAGGVYGYTF
TGTGCCAGCAGTCCCCTCGCAGGGGGCGTCTATGGCTACACCTTC
>NA|TRBV5-1|NA|TRBJ2-3
CASSLAEVDTQYF
TGCGCCAGCAGCTTGGCCGAGGTGGATACGCAGTATTTT
>NA|TRBV11-2|TRBD2|TRBJ2-1
CASSSRGTSGKDEQFF
TGTGCCAGCAGCTCGAGGGGGACTAGCGGGAAGGATGAGCAGTTCTTC
>NA|TRBV6-5|TRBD1|TRBJ1-2
CASSSGTGGNGYTF
TGTGCCAGCAGCTCCGGGACAGGGGGAAATGGCTACACCTTC
>NA|TRBV5-1|TRBD2|TRBJ2-6
CASSLAGDTSGANVLTF
TGCGCCAGCAGCCTAGCGGGAGACACCTCTGGGGCCAACGTCCTGACTTTC
>few|TRBV10-3|NA|TRBJ1-2
CAISDGAGVRSGYTF
TGTGCCATCAGTGATGGTGCAGGGGTTAGAAGTGGCTACACCTTC
>NA|TRBV12-3/TRBV12-4|NA|TRBJ1-2
CASSLVRGNGYTF
TGTGCCAGCAGTTTAGTGAGGGGGAATGGCTACACCTTC
>NA|TRBV20-1|NA|TRBJ1-6
CSASRPSAAPLHF
TGCAGTGCTAGTAGGCCTTCCGCGGCACCCCTCCACTTT
>NA|TRBV5-4|TRBD1|TRBJ1-1
CASSSQGVGTEAFF
TGTGCCAGCAGCTCCCAGGGGGTAGGCACTGAAGCTTTCTTT